This TCR beta chain was observed in a study of regulatory T cells in long-lasting Graves disease. Looking at the study overall: Patients newly diagnosed with Graves' had been on antithyroid drugs for under 3 months.

Described time point: newly diagnosed GD, antithyroid drugs for less than 3 months. RNA extracted from PBMCs served as the sequencing template. CDR3 size: 15 residues. Germline CDR1 and CDR2: SEHNR and FQNEAQ (reference sequence). With 5 bases clipped from V and 6 bases from J, the junction kept 7 bases outside the gene matches. Ten or more counts support this clonotype. According to the study, TCR beta libraries were built with iRepertoire HTBI primers and CDR3-region Arm-PCR. Methods used by the authors: Throughout the samples, researchers identified 50 to 75 TRBV and some 14 TRBJ segments. TCRdb ran MiXCR on the multiplex PCR reads and lists one entry per CDR3 protein. These V and J calls derive from TCRdb rather than the authors' analysis. In the table there are some 240,000 distinct CDR3 sequences, roughly a fifth of which are singletons. The sample also formed part of further work on T cells in Graves' hyperthyroidism and ophthalmopathy.

This clonotype was obtained from a woman aged 25-40 years with Graves disease. Source: peripheral blood mononuclear cells (PBMCs), taken at new diagnosis, from a patient treated with antithyroid drugs. The chain employs TRBV7-9 and TRBJ1-6, with 7 bases fitting TRBD1. CDR3 nucleotide sequence: TGTGCCAGCAGCCCGTGGGGACAGACTAATTCACCCCTCCACTTT. This sequence encodes CASSPWGQTNSPLHF.